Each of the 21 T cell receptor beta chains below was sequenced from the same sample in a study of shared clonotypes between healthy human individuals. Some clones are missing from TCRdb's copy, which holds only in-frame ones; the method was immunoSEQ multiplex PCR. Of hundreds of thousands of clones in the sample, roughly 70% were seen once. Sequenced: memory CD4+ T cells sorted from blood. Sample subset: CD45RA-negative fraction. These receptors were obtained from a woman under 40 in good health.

CDR3 in amino acids: CASSNRAPEETQYF. As DNA, the CDR3 is TGTGCCAGCAGCAACCGGGCCCCTGAAGAGACCCAGTACTTC. The rearrangement uses TRBV7-9 and TRBJ2-5; D not resolved. The CDR3 has 14 residues. The ends were cut back, 5 bases at V and 3 bases at J, with 13 bases in the middle. The germline V gene encodes CDR1 SEHNR and CDR2 FQNEAQ (reference sequence).

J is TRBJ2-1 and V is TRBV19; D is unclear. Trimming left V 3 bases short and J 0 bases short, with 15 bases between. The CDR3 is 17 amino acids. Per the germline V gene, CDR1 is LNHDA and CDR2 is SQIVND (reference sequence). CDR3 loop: CASSIAGGFFSYNEQFF. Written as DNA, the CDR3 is TGTGCCAGTAGTATCGCAGGCGGCTTTTTCTCCTACAATGAGCAGTTCTTC. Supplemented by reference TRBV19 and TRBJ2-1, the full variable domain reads DGGITQSPKYLFRKEGQNVTLSCEQNLNHDAMYWYRQDPGQGLRLIYYSQIVNDFQKGDIAEGYSVSREKKESFPLTVTSAQKNPTAFYLCASSIAGGFFSYNEQFFGPGTRLTVL.

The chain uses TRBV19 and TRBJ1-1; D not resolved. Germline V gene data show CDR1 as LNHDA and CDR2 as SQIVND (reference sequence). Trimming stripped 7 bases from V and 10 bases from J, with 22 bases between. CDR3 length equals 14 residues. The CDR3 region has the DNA TGTGCCAGTAAACTGGGTGGTCCTCCTGGAGTAGCTTTCTTT. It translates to CASKLGGPPGVAFF.

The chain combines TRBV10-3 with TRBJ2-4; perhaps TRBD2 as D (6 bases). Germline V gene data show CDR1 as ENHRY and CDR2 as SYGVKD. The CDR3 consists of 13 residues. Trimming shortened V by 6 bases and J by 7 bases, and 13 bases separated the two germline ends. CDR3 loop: CAISPGELNIQYF. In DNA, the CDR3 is TGTGCCATCAGCCCGGGGGAGTTGAACATTCAGTACTTC.

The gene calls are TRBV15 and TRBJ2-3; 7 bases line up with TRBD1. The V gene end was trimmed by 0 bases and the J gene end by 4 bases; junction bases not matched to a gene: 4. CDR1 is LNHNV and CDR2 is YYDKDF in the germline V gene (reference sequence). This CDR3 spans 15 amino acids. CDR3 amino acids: CATSRDRGQPDTQYF. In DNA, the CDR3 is TGTGCCACCAGCAGAGATCGGGGACAGCCAGATACGCAGTATTTT.

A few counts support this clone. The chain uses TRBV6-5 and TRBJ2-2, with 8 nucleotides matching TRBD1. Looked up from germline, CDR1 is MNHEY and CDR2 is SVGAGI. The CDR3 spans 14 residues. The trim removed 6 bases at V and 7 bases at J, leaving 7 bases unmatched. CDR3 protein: CASSLRGLDGELFF. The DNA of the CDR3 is TGTGCCAGCAGCCTCAGGGGGCTCGACGGGGAGCTGTTTTTT.

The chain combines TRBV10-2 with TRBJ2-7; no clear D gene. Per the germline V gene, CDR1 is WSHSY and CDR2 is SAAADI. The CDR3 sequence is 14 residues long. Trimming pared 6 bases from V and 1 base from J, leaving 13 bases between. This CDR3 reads CASSALGSSYEQYF. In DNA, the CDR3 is TGCGCCAGCAGCGCCCTAGGCAGTTCCTACGAGCAGTACTTC.

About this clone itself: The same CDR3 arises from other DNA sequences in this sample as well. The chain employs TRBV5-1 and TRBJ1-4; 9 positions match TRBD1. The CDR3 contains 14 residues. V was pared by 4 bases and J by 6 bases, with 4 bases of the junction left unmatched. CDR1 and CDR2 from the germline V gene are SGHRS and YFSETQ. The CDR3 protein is CASSTGQGYEKLFF. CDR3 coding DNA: TGCGCCAGCAGCACGGGACAGGGTTATGAAAAACTGTTTTTT.

Here the CDR3 reads CSVASDREWGEKLFF. In DNA form, the CDR3 reads TGCAGCGTTGCCTCGGACAGGGAATGGGGTGAAAAACTGTTTTTT. This chain connects TRBV29-1 to TRBJ1-4; 8 nucleotides line up with TRBD1. J was trimmed by 7 bases and V by 4 bases; bases with no gene match: 11. This CDR3 comprises 15 residues. The germline gives CDR1 SQVTM, CDR2 ANQGSEA. Filled out from reference TRBV29-1 and TRBJ1-4, the complete variable domain reads SAVISQKPSRDICQRGTSLTIQCQVDSQVTMMFWYRQQPGQSLTLIATANQGSEATYESGFVIDKFPISRPNLTFSTLTVSNMSPEDSSIYLCSVASDREWGEKLFFGSGTQLSVL.

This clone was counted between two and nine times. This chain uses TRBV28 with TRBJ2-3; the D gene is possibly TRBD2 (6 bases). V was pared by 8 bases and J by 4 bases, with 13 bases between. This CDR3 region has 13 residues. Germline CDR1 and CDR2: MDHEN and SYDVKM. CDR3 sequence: CASQGGLADTQYF. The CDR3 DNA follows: TGTGCCAGCCAGGGAGGCTTGGCAGATACGCAGTATTTT. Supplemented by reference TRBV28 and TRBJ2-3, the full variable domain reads DVKVTQSSRYLVKRTGEKVFLECVQDMDHENMFWYRQDPGLGLRLIYFSYDVKMKEKGDIPEGYSVSREKKERFSLILESASTNQTSMYLCASQGGLADTQYFGPGTRLTVL.

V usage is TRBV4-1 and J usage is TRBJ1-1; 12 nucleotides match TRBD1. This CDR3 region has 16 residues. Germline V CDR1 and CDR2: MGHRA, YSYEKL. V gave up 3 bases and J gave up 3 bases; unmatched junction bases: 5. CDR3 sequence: CASSHRRDRGHTEAFF. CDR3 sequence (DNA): TGCGCCAGCAGCCATCGCCGGGACAGGGGGCACACTGAAGCTTTCTTT.

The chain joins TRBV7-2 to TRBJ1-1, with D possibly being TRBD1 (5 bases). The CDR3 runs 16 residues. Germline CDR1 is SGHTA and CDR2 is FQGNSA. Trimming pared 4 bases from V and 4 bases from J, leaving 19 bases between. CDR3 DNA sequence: TGTGCCAGCAGCTCTTCAGCTCTGGTTCAGGGCACTGAAGCTTTCTTT. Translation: CASSSSALVQGTEAFF.

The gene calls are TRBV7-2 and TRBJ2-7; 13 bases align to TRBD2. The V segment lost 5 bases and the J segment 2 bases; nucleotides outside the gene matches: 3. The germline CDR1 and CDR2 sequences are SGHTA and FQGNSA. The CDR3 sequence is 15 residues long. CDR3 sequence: CASSMGLAGTYEQYF. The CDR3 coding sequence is TGTGCCAGCAGCATGGGACTAGCGGGGACCTACGAGCAGTACTTC.

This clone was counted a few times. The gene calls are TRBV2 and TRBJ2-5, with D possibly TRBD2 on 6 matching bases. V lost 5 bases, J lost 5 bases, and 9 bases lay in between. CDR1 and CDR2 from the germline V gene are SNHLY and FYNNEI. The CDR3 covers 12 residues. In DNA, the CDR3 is TGTGCCAGCAGTCGGGACTTTGAGACCCAGTACTTC. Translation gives CASSRDFETQYF. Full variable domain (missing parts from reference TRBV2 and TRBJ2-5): EPEVTQTPSHQVTQMGQEVILRCVPISNHLYFYWYRQILGQKVEFLVSFYNNEISEKSEIFDDQFSVERPDGSNFTLKIRSTKLEDSAMYFCASSRDFETQYFGPGTRLLVL.

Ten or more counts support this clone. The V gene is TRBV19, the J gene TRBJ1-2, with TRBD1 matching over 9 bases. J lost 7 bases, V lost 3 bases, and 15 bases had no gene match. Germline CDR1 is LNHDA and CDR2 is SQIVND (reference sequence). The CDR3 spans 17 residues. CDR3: CASSIERGKGQGLGYTF. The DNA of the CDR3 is TGTGCCAGTAGTATCGAGCGTGGGAAGGGACAGGGTCTTGGCTACACCTTC.

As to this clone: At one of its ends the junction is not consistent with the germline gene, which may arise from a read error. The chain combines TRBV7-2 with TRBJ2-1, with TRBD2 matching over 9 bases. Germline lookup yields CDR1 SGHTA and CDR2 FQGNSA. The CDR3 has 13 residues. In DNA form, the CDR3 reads TGTGCCAGCACGTTCCTTCAGCGGGAGGTGGTGGTCTTC. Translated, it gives CASTFLQREVVVF. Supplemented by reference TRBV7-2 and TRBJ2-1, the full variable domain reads GAGVSQSPSNKVTEKGKDVELRCDPISGHTALYWYRQSLGQGLEFLIYFQGNSAPDKSGLPSDRFSAERTGGSVSTLTIQRTQQEDSAVYLCASTFLQREVVVFGPGTRLTVL.

For the CDR3, the DNA is TGTGCCAGCAGCGTTACAGGGGGAGATACGCAGTATTTT. Translation: CASSVTGGDTQYF. This chain joins TRBV9 and TRBJ2-3; 8 nucleotides match TRBD1. CDR3 length: 13 residues. V gave up 2 bases and J gave up 5 bases; unmatched junction bases: 1. CDR1 is SGDLS, CDR2 YYNGEE, per germline. Looking up the rest from reference TRBV9 and TRBJ2-3 gives the full variable domain: DSGVTQTPKHLITATGQRVTLRCSPRSGDLSVYWYQQSLDQGLQFLIQYYNGEERAKGNILERFSAQQFPDLHSELNLSSLELGDSALYFCASSVTGGDTQYFGPGTRLTVL.

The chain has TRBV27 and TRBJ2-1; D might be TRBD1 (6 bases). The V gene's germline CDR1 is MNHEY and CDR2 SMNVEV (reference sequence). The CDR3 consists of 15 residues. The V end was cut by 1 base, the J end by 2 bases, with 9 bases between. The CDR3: CASSLFRGPYNEQFF. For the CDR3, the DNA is TGTGCCAGCAGTTTATTCAGGGGCCCCTACAATGAGCAGTTCTTC.

The CDR3 loop reads CASSFGTSNSYNEQFF. The CDR3 DNA is TGTGCCAGCAGTTTTGGGACTTCTAACTCCTACAATGAGCAGTTCTTC. The chain combines TRBV28 with TRBJ2-1, with D tentatively TRBD2 (6 bases). The CDR3 is made up of 16 amino acids. CDR1 is MDHEN, CDR2 SYDVKM, per germline. V was cut by 3 bases and J by 0 bases, with 12 bases left in between.

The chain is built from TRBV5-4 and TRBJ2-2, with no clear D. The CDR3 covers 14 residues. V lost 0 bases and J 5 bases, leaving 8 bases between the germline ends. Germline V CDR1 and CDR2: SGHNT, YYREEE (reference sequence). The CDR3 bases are TGTGCCAGCAGCTTGGACAGACGGACCGGGGAGCTGTTTTTT. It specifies CASSLDRRTGELFF. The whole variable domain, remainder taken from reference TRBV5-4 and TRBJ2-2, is ETGVTQSPTHLIKTRGQQVTLRCSSQSGHNTVSWYQQALGQGPQFIFQYYREEENGRGNFPPRFSGLQFPNYSSELNVNALELDDSALYLCASSLDRRTGELFFGEGSRLTVL.

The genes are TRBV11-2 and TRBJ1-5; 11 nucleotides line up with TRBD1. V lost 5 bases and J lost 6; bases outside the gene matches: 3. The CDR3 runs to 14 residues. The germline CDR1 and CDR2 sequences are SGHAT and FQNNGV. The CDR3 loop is CASSQGQGGQPQHF. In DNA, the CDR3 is TGTGCCAGCAGCCAGGGACAGGGGGGTCAGCCCCAGCATTTT.